This T cell receptor beta chain appears in the sequencing data of a study of chemoradiotherapy in HPV16-positive cancers. Study-level background: Candidate HPV-specific clones and shared TCR motifs came from a couple of HPV16-positive patients.

Method: immunoSEQ multiplex PCR; TCRdb's copy keeps in-frame clones and lacks some. Of 10,000 to 15,000 clones listed, around 80% are singletons. On this clone itself: The antigen remains undetermined.

This CDR3 region has 13 residues. The V and J ends lost 7 bases and 2 bases respectively, with 9 bases between them. The germline gives CDR1 ENHRY, CDR2 SYGVKD. Repertoires were sampled repeatedly during chemoradiotherapy. Regarding the study as a whole: Candidate HPV-specific clones and E7-related TCR motifs grew in tumor during treatment. Better recurrence-free survival went with HPV-responsive T-cell expansion in HPV16-positive patients.

The chain recombines TRBV10-3 with TRBJ2-1, with D possibly matching TRBD1 (5 bases). This TCR was sampled from a human donor with HPV-associated anogenital cancer. The specimen was obtained from a patient who underwent chemoradiotherapy. DNA for the CDR3: TGTGCCATCATGGGGCCCCCCTACAATGAGCAGTTCTTC. Translation: CAIMGPPYNEQFF.